The entry that follows covers one T cell receptor beta chain sequence. This sample is part of a study of blood T cells in healthy people across ages. In the study overall: Through template switching, about one barcoded beta molecule was captured per two T cells, as measured in model experiments.

The study recruited healthy Caucasian donors from Russia who were aged about 6 to 90. Through a sample-barcoded 5' primer and a J-beta primer mix, a second PCR was run for roughly 7 to 11 cycles. TCRdb re-called the 5' RACE reads with MiXCR, one entry per CDR3 protein. The sample shows 600,000 to 800,000 distinct CDR3 sequences, 45% to 60% of them seen only once. The germline V and J ends were trimmed by 5 bases and 3 bases, with 13 bases remaining between them. Germline-derived CDR1 and CDR2 are SGHTA and FQGNSA. The CDR3 is 15 residues long. The chain couples TRBV7-2 to TRBJ2-2, with D possibly being TRBD2 (6 bases). This receptor was taken from a woman aged 80 or older in good health. The sequencing sample was made of blood. CDR3 sequence: CASSLAGPYTGELFF. CDR3 sequence (DNA): TGTGCCAGCAGCCTCGCGGGGCCCTACACCGGGGAGCTGTTTTTT.